Below, one TCR beta chain is given with its context. PCR amplification relied on 60 Vbeta primers (plus 13 Jbeta primers). Some clones are missing from TCRdb's copy, which holds only in-frame ones; the method was immunoSEQ multiplex PCR. Among roughly 200,000 clones, 77% were seen once, and the ten largest hold 2.5% to 3.5%. The data were obtained in a study of cytomegalovirus exposure and HLA in healthy donors. The CDR3 is 13 amino acids. Germline CDR1 GTSNPN, CDR2 SVGIG (reference sequence). The V and J ends lost 8 bases and 7 bases, in that order; junction bases with no gene match: 13. This chain connects TRBV30 to TRBJ1-2, with 7 bases matching TRBD1. The receptor's source is an older woman in good health and CMV-seropositive. The sequenced sample was PBMCs. The CDR3 loop reads CAQSYTGVSGYTF. The CDR3 bases are TGTGCCCAATCCTATACAGGGGTGAGTGGCTACACCTTC.